This T cell receptor (beta chain) was captured by sequencing in a study of blood T cell repertoires in COVID-19. In the study overall: The origin of the acute and convalescent COVID-19 samples was the United States, Italy and Spain. The cDNA or gDNA used as material had been derived from T cells, B-cell-depleted T cells, or PBMCs.

Those enrolled in Seattle joined during active infection and were followed longitudinally afterward. This CDR3 comprises 13 residues. Trimming left V 6 bases short and J 10 bases short, with 18 bases between. CDR1 is MNHEY, CDR2 SVGAGI, per germline. Source study methods: Scientists estimated how many nucleated cells there were by amplifying reference gene primers. TCRdb's table, derived via immunoSEQ multiplex PCR, lists solely in-frame clones and lacks some. For V, J and clone size, that table is used; D and trimming come from the DNA. The data hold approximately 440,000 clones, with around 88% observed a single time.

The rearrangement links TRBV6-5 to TRBJ1-2; D gene uncertain. The TCR comes from a woman between 50 and 59 years old with COVID-19, enrolled during active disease. What was sequenced was peripheral blood. CDR3 sequence (DNA): TGTGCCAGCAGGAATGAGGGTCAGAGAGTCTACACCTTC. Translating gives CASRNEGQRVYTF.